Sequencing of this T cell receptor beta chain was carried out in a study of cytomegalovirus exposure and HLA in healthy donors. Method: immunoSEQ multiplex PCR; TCRdb's copy keeps in-frame clones and lacks some. Among fewer than 250,000 clones listed, approximately 88% were seen once. V lost 8 bases to trimming and J lost 1 base; unmatched junction nucleotides: 4. This CDR3 is 12 amino acids long. CDR1 is GTSNPN, CDR2 SVGIG, per germline (reference sequence). The chain employs TRBV30 and TRBJ1-1; 7 nucleotides line up with TRBD1. Material: PBMCs. This sequence originates from a woman in her 30s in good health and CMV-seropositive. DNA for the CDR3: TGTGCCGGGGGACAGACGAACACTGAAGCTTTCTTT. It translates to CAGGQTNTEAFF.